This entry lists 27 T cell receptor beta chains sequenced from one sample in a study of blood T cell repertoires in COVID-19. The protocol was immunoSEQ multiplex PCR, while the TCRdb copy is restricted to in-frame clones and leaves out a portion. The repertoire holds 210,000 or so clones, with about 86% as singletons. Sample: PBMCs or T cells enriched from blood (not recorded which). The source is a woman aged 45-65 years with acute COVID-19.

The genes are TRBV6-4 and TRBJ1-2; D is undetermined. Trimming left V 7 bases short and J 7 bases short, with 10 bases between. This CDR3 has 11 residues. Per germline, CDR1 MRHNA and CDR2 SNTAGT. DNA of the CDR3: TGTGCCAGCACACTTATTAGTGGCTACACCTTC. Encoded protein: CASTLISGYTF.

This chain uses TRBV3-1 (or the pseudogene TRBV3-2) with TRBJ1-2, with 10 nucleotides matching TRBD1. The germline V gene encodes CDR1 LGHDT and CDR2 YNNKEL (reference sequence). This CDR3 spans 17 amino acids. V was clipped by 4 bases and J by 4 bases; unmatched bases: 12. The CDR3 coding sequence is TGTGCCAGCAGCCCGCCGACAAGGACAGGGGGATTCTATGGCTACACCTTC. It specifies CASSPPTRTGGFYGYTF.

The chain has TRBV4-3 and TRBJ2-1, with 9 positions matching TRBD2. With 0 bases clipped from V and 2 bases from J, the junction kept 8 bases outside the gene matches. The CDR3 extends over 18 amino acids. CDR1 and CDR2 (germline): LGHNA, YSLEER. CDR3 sequence reads: CASSQDPGQRGAYNEQFF. DNA of the CDR3: TGCGCCAGCAGCCAAGATCCAGGACAGCGGGGGGCCTACAATGAGCAGTTCTTC.

This clone has a handful of counts. The chain uses TRBV6-5 and TRBJ1-5; TRBD1 is a possible D gene (6 bases). The CDR3 covers 15 residues. Germline loops: CDR1 MNHEY, CDR2 SVGAGI. Trimming pared 10 bases from V and 1 base from J, leaving 17 bases between. The CDR3, as DNA: TGTGCCACCTCGGACAGTTTGTGGAGCAATCAGCCCCAGCATTTT. Protein product: CATSDSLWSNQPQHF.

The chain links TRBV7-2 to TRBJ2-1, with 10 bases that match TRBD1. Germline V gene data show CDR1 as SGHTA and CDR2 as FQGNSA. V lost 4 bases to trimming and J lost 6 bases; unmatched junction nucleotides: 3. The CDR3 spans 14 residues. The CDR3 reads CASSSWTGGNEQFF. The CDR3 DNA is TGTGCCAGCAGCTCCTGGACAGGGGGCAATGAGCAGTTCTTC.

For this clone: One end of the junction fails to match germline, which may point to a read error. The chain is built from TRBV7-9 and TRBJ2-7; no clear D. Germline V gene lookup returns CDR1 SEHNR and CDR2 FQNEAQ (reference sequence). This CDR3 is built from 11 residues. CDR3 protein: CASSRTYGQYF. CDR3 nucleotides: TGTGCCAGCAGCCGCACCTACGGGCAGTACTTC.

V is TRBV19 and J is TRBJ1-1, with TRBD1 matching over 9 bases. Per germline, CDR1 LNHDA and CDR2 SQIVND (reference sequence). The CDR3 length is 14 residues. The trim removed 5 bases at V and 5 bases at J, leaving 6 bases unmatched. CDR3 DNA: TGTGCCAGTAGTGCCGGGACAGGGCGAACTGAAGCTTTCTTT. Translation: CASSAGTGRTEAFF.

The rearrangement uses TRBV28 and TRBJ1-6, with D hard to call. The germline gives CDR1 MDHEN, CDR2 SYDVKM. V was clipped by 6 bases and J by 10 bases, with 16 bases between them. The CDR3 runs to 14 residues. CDR3 nucleotides: TGTGCCAGCAGCCCTCAATCCGGGAGGTCACCCCTCCACTTT. It specifies CASSPQSGRSPLHF.

Concerning this clone itself: At one of its ends the junction is not consistent with the germline gene, which may arise from a read error. This chain uses TRBV20-1 with TRBJ2-7, with D possibly being TRBD2 (6 bases). Germline V lookup: CDR1 DFQATT, CDR2 SNEGSKA (reference sequence). This CDR3 contains 11 residues. CDR3 loop: CSAIAISGLRF. CDR3 bases: TGCAGTGCTATAGCCATTAGCGGCCTTAGGTTC.

The chain links TRBV27 to TRBJ2-7; the match to TRBD2 covers 9 bases. Germline-derived CDR1 and CDR2 are MNHEY and SMNVEV (reference sequence). V was pared by 5 bases and J by 5 bases, with 13 bases of the junction left unmatched. The CDR3 is made up of 16 amino acids. Here the CDR3 reads CASSPRGLAGVNEQYF. The DNA for the CDR3 is TGTGCCAGCAGTCCGCGGGGGTTAGCGGGAGTCAACGAGCAGTACTTC.

The chain recombines TRBV5-4 with TRBJ2-3, with 12 bases identical to TRBD2. The CDR3 length is 15 residues. The V gene end was trimmed by 3 bases and the J gene end by 4 bases; junction bases not matched to a gene: 3. CDR1 and CDR2 from the germline V gene are SGHNT and YYREEE (reference sequence). This CDR3 is CASSSSGGASDTQYF. CDR3 in DNA: TGTGCCAGCAGCTCTAGCGGGGGGGCTTCAGATACGCAGTATTTT.

The chain employs TRBV7-2 and TRBJ2-5; a possible D gene is TRBD1 (5 bases). Per germline, CDR1 SGHTA and CDR2 FQGNSA. The V end was cut by 5 bases, the J end by 5 bases, with 18 bases between. The CDR3 has 15 amino acids. The CDR3 loop is CASSPSKGPYETQYF. The DNA of the CDR3 is TGTGCCAGCAGCCCGAGTAAGGGGCCGTATGAGACCCAGTACTTC.

V and J are TRBV12-3 or TRBV12-4 and TRBJ1-5, with D unclear. V was cut by 1 base and J by 4 bases, with 5 bases left in between. The CDR3 is 13 residues long. CDR3 sequence: CASSLGENQPQHF. Here the CDR3 DNA reads TGTGCCAGCAGTTTAGGAGAGAATCAGCCCCAGCATTTT.

The chain recombines TRBV6-2 or TRBV6-3 with TRBJ2-5; D remains ambiguous. Germline V gene sequence: CDR1 MNHEY, CDR2 SVGEGT. The CDR3 runs 18 residues. The V end was cut by 0 bases, the J end by 0 bases, with 17 bases between. CDR3 loop: CASSYSVRRKTNQETQYF. CDR3 in DNA: TGTGCCAGCAGTTACTCAGTTAGGAGAAAAACGAACCAAGAGACCCAGTACTTC.

Concerning this clone: At one end the junction does not follow the germline gene, possibly because of a read error. The chain links TRBV24-1 to TRBJ1-1; TRBD1 matches at 10 bases. From germline, CDR1 is KGHDR and CDR2 SFDVKD. CDR3 length equals 13 residues. CDR3 protein: CTTSDPGQGEAFF. CDR3 in DNA: TGTACCACCAGTGACCCGGGACAGGGGGAAGCTTTCTTT.

The chain couples TRBV6-5 to TRBJ1-6, with 7 bases aligning to TRBD1. V lost 2 bases, J lost 9 bases, and 4 bases stayed unmatched. This CDR3 is 14 amino acids long. Looked up from germline, CDR1 is MNHEY and CDR2 is SVGAGI. The CDR3 is CASSYKGGTSPLHF. The DNA for the CDR3 is TGTGCCAGCAGTTACAAAGGGGGCACTTCACCCCTCCACTTT.

The chain links TRBV7-9 to TRBJ1-5, with D possibly matching TRBD1 (5 bases). In germline, CDR1 is SEHNR, CDR2 FQNEAQ (reference sequence). The CDR3 has 16 residues. The ends were cut back, 5 bases at V and 4 bases at J, with 18 bases in the middle. CDR3 region: CASSDRQISLNQPQHF. The CDR3 region has the DNA TGTGCCAGCAGCGACCGACAGATCTCATTAAATCAGCCCCAGCATTTT.

The chain carries TRBV3-1 (or the pseudogene TRBV3-2) and TRBJ2-3; TRBD2 matches at 11 bases. Per the germline V gene, CDR1 is LGHDT and CDR2 is YNNKEL (reference sequence). Unmatched junction bases numbered 10, after V lost 4 bases and J lost 7 bases. There are 16 residues in the CDR3. In DNA form, the CDR3 reads TGTGCCAGCAGCCCGACAACTAGCGGGGGAGGGAATACGCAGTATTTT. Translated, it gives CASSPTTSGGGNTQYF.

The genes are TRBV18 and TRBJ1-2; TRBD1 matches 8 bases. The germline V gene has CDR1 KGHSH and CDR2 LQKENI. V lost 5 bases, J lost 8 bases, and 10 bases stayed unmatched. This CDR3 has 14 amino acids. The CDR3 is CASSVGQGPTGYTF. Written as DNA, the CDR3 is TGTGCCAGCTCAGTCGGACAGGGACCCACAGGCTACACCTTC.

This clone showed up many times. The V and J genes are TRBV7-3 and TRBJ2-1; D is possibly TRBD2 (6 bases). CDR3 size: 16 residues. Per the germline V gene, CDR1 is SGHTA and CDR2 is FQGTGA. Trimming took 1 base from V and 3 from J, leaving 13 bases between them. CDR3 sequence: CASSLMGTENYNEQFF. The CDR3 DNA reads as TGTGCCAGCAGCTTAATGGGGACTGAGAACTACAATGAGCAGTTCTTC.

This sequence joins TRBV15 and TRBJ2-1; the D gene is possibly TRBD2 (5 bases). The germline V and J ends were trimmed by 0 bases and 6 bases, with 15 bases remaining between them. Germline CDR1 LNHNV, CDR2 YYDKDF (reference sequence). This CDR3 has 16 residues. CDR3 DNA sequence: TGTGCCACCAGCAGAGATAGGCTAGCAAATTCCAATGAGCAGTTCTTC. Translating it yields CATSRDRLANSNEQFF.

The chain couples TRBV6-5 to TRBJ2-3, with 9 nucleotides matching TRBD1. The CDR3 sequence is 15 residues long. From germline, CDR1 is MNHEY and CDR2 SVGAGI. V shed 8 bases, J shed 5 bases, and the junction held 11 bases outside the gene matches. In nucleotides, the CDR3 is TGTGCCAGCGGACCAACAGGGGGCGCGATAGATACGCAGTATTTT. As protein: CASGPTGGAIDTQYF.

The rearrangement joins TRBV21-1 to TRBJ2-2; the DNA was not used to check the table's D call, TRBD1. TRBV21-1 is tagged as a pseudogene. This CDR3 has 16 residues. The CDR3, as DNA: TGTGCCAGCAAAACTCCACAGGGGAAGGGGTCCGGGGAGCTGTTTTTT. Translated: CASKTPQGKGSGELFF.

The chain uses TRBV11-2 and TRBJ1-5; D unresolved. The CDR3 is 13 amino acids. CDR1 is SGHAT and CDR2 is FQNNGV in the germline V gene. Trimming pared 2 bases from V and 9 bases from J, leaving 11 bases between. This CDR3 reads CASSLSRGWPQHF. The CDR3 bases are TGTGCCAGCAGCTTATCCCGAGGTTGGCCCCAGCATTTT.

This clone was detected only once. This chain joins TRBV7-2 and TRBJ2-7; TRBD1 agrees at 7 bases. CDR1 is SGHTA and CDR2 is FQGNSA in the germline V gene. J gave up 6 bases and V 3 bases, and 2 bases lay outside the gene matches. The CDR3 is 12 residues long. DNA for the CDR3: TGTGCCAGCAGCTTGACAGGGAGCGAGCAGTACTTC. Translation: CASSLTGSEQYF.

J is TRBJ2-1 and V is TRBV28; TRBD2 is a possible D gene (7 bases). The length of the CDR3 is 15 residues. The V gene lost 8 bases and the J gene lost 6 bases, with 20 bases spanning the gap. From germline, CDR1 is MDHEN and CDR2 SYDVKM. The CDR3 nucleotides read TGTGCCAGCTCCCACCGGGGGCGGGGGACCAATGAGCAGTTCTTC. Its protein product is CASSHRGRGTNEQFF.

This rearrangement joins TRBV7-2 to TRBJ2-3; 7 bases fit TRBD2. This CDR3 comprises 15 residues. Germline V gives CDR1 SGHTA, CDR2 FQGNSA. V shed 6 bases, J shed 6 bases, and the junction held 12 bases outside the gene matches. In DNA form, the CDR3 reads TGTGCCAGCAGTCCCCGTGGGGGGGTTGGGGATACGCAGTATTTT. This gives the protein CASSPRGGVGDTQYF.